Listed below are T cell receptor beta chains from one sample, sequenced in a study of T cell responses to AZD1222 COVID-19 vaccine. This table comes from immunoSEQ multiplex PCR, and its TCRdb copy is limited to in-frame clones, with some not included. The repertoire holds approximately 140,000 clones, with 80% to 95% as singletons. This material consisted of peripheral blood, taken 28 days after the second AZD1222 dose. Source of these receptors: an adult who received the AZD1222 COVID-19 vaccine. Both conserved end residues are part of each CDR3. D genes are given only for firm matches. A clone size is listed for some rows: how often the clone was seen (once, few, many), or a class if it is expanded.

CASSLGGTEDEQFF TGCGCCAGCAGCTTGGGGGGTACGGAGGATGAGCAGTTCTTC TRBV5-1 - TRBJ2-1 -
CASRGTRWNEQFF TGTGCCAGCAGGGGGACTAGGTGGAATGAGCAGTTCTTC TRBV6-5 TRBD2 TRBJ2-1 -
CASSPQPIPNYEQYF TGTGCCAGCAGTCCACAGCCTATACCAAACTACGAGCAGTACTTC TRBV6-5 - TRBJ2-7 -
CAVGKSNQPQHF TGTGCCGTGGGGAAAAGCAATCAGCCCCAGCATTTT TRBV28 - TRBJ1-5 -
CASSKLQGEWETQYF TGTGCCAGCAGCAAACTTCAGGGGGAGTGGGAGACCCAGTACTTC TRBV21-1 - TRBJ2-5 few
CASSFGRGDSGNTIYF TGTGCCAGCAGTTTTGGAAGGGGTGACTCTGGAAACACCATATATTTT TRBV6-5 - TRBJ1-3 -
CAISYGAQTNTEAFF TGTGCCATCAGTTATGGGGCCCAGACGAACACTGAAGCTTTCTTT TRBV10-3 - TRBJ1-1 -
CASSVRPDGQPQHF TGTGCCAGCAGTGTGAGGCCGGATGGTCAGCCCCAGCATTTT TRBV2 - TRBJ1-5 -
CASSPGQGATYEQYF TGTGCCAGCAGCCCGGGACAGGGGGCGACCTACGAGCAGTACTTC TRBV27 TRBD1 TRBJ2-7 -
CASIENSYGYTF TGTGCCAGCATCGAAAATTCGTATGGCTACACCTTC TRBV6-5 - TRBJ1-2 few
CATSGERGVFYEQYF TGTGCCACCAGCGGGGAGAGAGGAGTTTTTTACGAGCAGTACTTC TRBV15 - TRBJ2-7 -
CASSLDSAGQGTGELFF TGCGCCAGCAGCTTGGACTCCGCGGGACAGGGCACCGGGGAGCTGTTTTTT TRBV5-1 TRBD1 TRBJ2-2 -
CASSQGGVGEQYF TGTGCCAGCAGCCAAGGGGGGGTGGGCGAGCAGTACTTC TRBV14 - TRBJ2-7 -
CSASRTGDPSYYSYEQYF TGCAGTGCTAGTCGGACAGGGGACCCTAGTTATTACTCCTACGAGCAGTACTTC TRBV20-1 TRBD1 TRBJ2-7 -
CSVAGTGEPHNTRDGYTF TGCAGCGTTGCCGGGACAGGGGAGCCCCACAACACACGGGATGGCTACACCTTC TRBV29-1 TRBD1 TRBJ1-2 -
CASSLDVDYGYTF TGTGCCAGCAGCTTGGATGTGGACTATGGCTACACCTTC TRBV2 - TRBJ1-2 -
CASSRSQISYEQYF TGTGCCAGCAGTAGGTCACAGATCTCCTACGAGCAGTACTTC TRBV11-3 - TRBJ2-7 -
CASQDRSNLGYTF TGTGCCAGCCAGGACAGGTCCAACCTCGGCTACACCTTC TRBV2 TRBD1 TRBJ1-2 -
CATSGIGSRRRKDGYTF TGTGCCACCAGCGGTATTGGGTCCCGAAGAAGAAAAGATGGCTACACCTTC TRBV15 - TRBJ1-2 -
CASSLFSSGNEQFF TGCGCCAGCAGCTTGTTTAGTTCGGGAAATGAGCAGTTCTTC TRBV5-1 - TRBJ2-1 -
CASTPRENTEAFF TGTGCCAGCACCCCTCGTGAGAACACTGAAGCTTTCTTT TRBV2 - TRBJ1-1 -
CASSPPNRAGFYEQFF TGTGCCAGCAGCCCCCCCAACCGAGCGGGATTCTATGAGCAGTTCTTC TRBV5-5 TRBD2 TRBJ2-1 -
CASSLIMVAGGNEQFF TGCGCCAGCAGCCTAATTATGGTAGCGGGAGGGAATGAGCAGTTCTTC TRBV4-1 TRBD2 TRBJ2-1 -
CASGGLGNGYTF TGTGCCAGTGGAGGACTAGGGAATGGCTACACCTTC TRBV27 - TRBJ1-2 -
CASTRGTGGRDTQYF TGCGCCAGCACCCGGGGGACAGGGGGCAGAGATACGCAGTATTTT TRBV5-1 TRBD1 TRBJ2-3 once
CASSIDRGPRPPGDTEAFF TGTGCCAGTAGTATAGACCGGGGACCCCGGCCTCCCGGGGACACTGAAGCTTTCTTT TRBV19 - TRBJ1-1 once
CASSGQGNNEQFF TGTGCCAGTTCGGGACAGGGGAACAATGAGCAGTTCTTC TRBV19 TRBD1 TRBJ2-1 -
CATSDTRDRFNSYNEQFF TGTGCCACCAGTGACACTCGGGACAGGTTCAACTCCTACAATGAGCAGTTCTTC TRBV24-1 TRBD1 TRBJ2-1 -
CASRRLAGGTDTQYF TGTGCCAGCAGAAGACTAGCGGGAGGGACAGATACGCAGTATTTT TRBV7-9 TRBD2 TRBJ2-3 -
CASRHNPGLPTNEQFF TGCGCCAGCAGACACAATCCGGGACTACCGACAAATGAGCAGTTCTTC TRBV5-1 TRBD2 TRBJ2-1 -
CASSQDKASGRPDTQYF TGTGCCAGCAGCCAAGATAAAGCTAGCGGGAGGCCAGATACGCAGTATTTT TRBV4-2 TRBD2 TRBJ2-3 -
CAISVNSGTTDTQYF TGTGCCATCAGTGTAAATTCAGGGACCACAGATACGCAGTATTTT TRBV10-3 - TRBJ2-3 -
CASSVRREGEQYF TGTGCCAGCAGCGTTAGAAGGGAAGGGGAGCAGTACTTC TRBV9 - TRBJ2-7 -
CASSRSEGVFATRNTEAFF TGCGCCAGCAGCCGGTCGGAAGGGGTCTTTGCAACCAGGAACACTGAAGCTTTCTTT TRBV4-1 - TRBJ1-1 -
CASSIAYGYTF TGTGCCAGTAGTATCGCCTATGGCTACACCTTC TRBV19 - TRBJ1-2 -
CASSPRRKNTDTQYF TGCGCCAGCAGCCCAAGGCGGAAGAACACAGATACGCAGTATTTT TRBV10-2 - TRBJ2-3 -
CASSLGTGTGSYGYTF TGCGCCAGCAGCTTGGGGACCGGGACCGGTTCCTATGGCTACACCTTC TRBV5-1 - TRBJ1-2 once
CASSPGRHGNTIYF TGCGCCAGCAGCCCTGGACGGCATGGAAACACCATATATTTT TRBV5-1 - TRBJ1-3 -
CASSLFNQPQHF TGTGCCAGCAGCCTCTTTAATCAGCCCCAGCATTTT TRBV7-8 - TRBJ1-5 -